The 13 T cell receptor beta chains given below trace back to one sample, sequenced in a study of T cell responses to AZD1222 COVID-19 vaccine. The table came from immunoSEQ multiplex PCR; TCRdb's copy has only in-frame clones and leaves some out. The profile shows some 71,000 clones, roughly 84% of them singletons. This specimen was peripheral blood, taken on day 0 of AZD1222 vaccination. The receptors come from an adult in good health.

This clone was detected many times. The chain employs TRBV4-2 and TRBJ2-7; 8 bases line up with TRBD2. With V trimmed by 0 bases and J by 0 bases, 1 base remained unmatched. The CDR3 has 15 amino acids. The germline CDR1 and CDR2 sequences are LGHNA and YNFKEQ. The CDR3 protein is CASSQDRGGSYEQYF. CDR3 nucleotide sequence: TGTGCCAGCAGCCAAGATCGGGGGGGCTCCTACGAGCAGTACTTC.

The rearrangement uses TRBV7-2 and TRBJ2-5, with D perhaps matching TRBD1 (5 bases). Per germline, CDR1 SGHTA and CDR2 FQGNSA. The CDR3 has 16 amino acids. The V end was cut by 2 bases, the J end by 5 bases, with 18 bases between. In DNA form, the CDR3 reads TGTGCCAGCAGCTTATCGATTGTTAGGGGTGAGGAGACCCAGTACTTC. It codes for CASSLSIVRGEETQYF.

This rearrangement joins TRBV18 to TRBJ1-1; D gene unclear. Germline V gene sequence: CDR1 KGHSH, CDR2 LQKENI. Between the trimmed V and J ends, which lost 5 bases and 4 bases, there was a span of 17 bases. The CDR3 consists of 15 residues. The CDR3 loop reads CASSSLVVGTTEAFF. The CDR3 coding sequence is TGTGCCAGCTCATCTCTCGTCGTGGGTACCACTGAAGCTTTCTTT.

This sequence joins TRBV30 and TRBJ1-5; D may be TRBD1 (6 bases). The CDR3 has 15 amino acids. With 2 bases removed from V and 7 bases from J, the gap between germline ends came to 18 bases. The germline V gene has CDR1 GTSNPN and CDR2 SVGIG (reference sequence). The CDR3 here is CAWSWGGGEEQPQHF. CDR3 nucleotides: TGTGCCTGGAGTTGGGGGGGCGGAGAAGAACAGCCCCAGCATTTT.

V gene TRBV6-2 or TRBV6-3 combines with J gene TRBJ2-7; a possible D gene is TRBD1 (5 bases). In germline, CDR1 is MNHEY, CDR2 SVGEGT. Trimming took 1 base from V and 8 from J, leaving 18 bases between them. This CDR3 is built from 15 residues. Here the CDR3 reads CASSYYEPQGTQQYF. Here the CDR3 DNA reads TGTGCCAGCAGTTACTACGAACCGCAGGGTACCCAGCAGTACTTC.

This chain uses TRBV4-1 with TRBJ2-1; 12 bases match TRBD2. This CDR3 region has 19 residues. From germline, CDR1 is MGHRA and CDR2 YSYEKL. Trimming took 2 bases from V and 2 from J; bases not matched to a gene: 10. The CDR3 DNA follows: TGCGCCAGCAGCCAAATAATCACCGGACTAGCGGGACCCTACAATGAGCAGTTCTTC. Its protein is CASSQIITGLAGPYNEQFF.

The V call is TRBV2, the J call TRBJ1-5; 12 bases map to TRBD1. The CDR3 consists of 15 residues. Germline CDR1 reads SNHLY; CDR2 reads FYNNEI. The trim removed 8 bases at V and 4 bases at J, leaving 6 bases unmatched. For the CDR3, the DNA is TGTGCCAGCCAATTGGGACAGGGGGCGAATCAGCCCCAGCATTTT. Residues: CASQLGQGANQPQHF.

The chain links TRBV5-8 to TRBJ1-3; a weak D match, TRBD1 (5 bases). The germline V gene encodes CDR1 SGHTS and CDR2 YDEGEE. V lost 4 bases to trimming and J lost 0 bases, with 14 bases between them. The CDR3 runs 16 residues. The CDR3 here is CASSPGTHSSGNTIYF. CDR3 DNA sequence: TGTGCCAGCAGCCCCGGGACTCATAGCTCTGGAAACACCATATATTTT. Full variable domain (missing parts from reference TRBV5-8 and TRBJ1-3): EAGVTQSPTHLIKTRGQQATLRCSPISGHTSVYWYQQALGLGLQFLLWYDEGEERNRGNFPPRFSGRQFPNYSSELNVNALELEDSALYLCASSPGTHSSGNTIYFGEGSWLTVV.

The chain couples TRBV21-1 to TRBJ2-7; the table's D call TRBD1 went unverified against the DNA. TRBV21-1 constitutes a pseudogene. The CDR3 loop spans 16 amino acids. The CDR3 sequence is CASSKRGRGSSYEQYF. DNA for the CDR3: TGTGCCAGCAGCAAACGAGGCAGGGGGAGCTCCTACGAGCAGTACTTC.

This clone was detected once. The rearrangement uses TRBV5-6 and TRBJ2-3; TRBD2 matches at 8 bases. This CDR3 has 19 residues. Germline V lookup: CDR1 SGHDT, CDR2 YYEEEE. V shed 2 bases, J shed 6 bases, and the junction held 20 bases outside the gene matches. The CDR3 is CASSFFIGLATGFVDTQYF. In DNA, the CDR3 is TGTGCCAGCAGCTTCTTCATAGGACTAGCAACGGGTTTCGTGGATACGCAGTATTTT.

The chain uses TRBV7-9 and TRBJ1-5, with D unclear. Trimming shortened V by 5 bases and J by 3 bases, and 5 bases separated the two germline ends. This CDR3 region has 12 residues. The V gene's germline CDR1 is SEHNR and CDR2 FQNEAQ (reference sequence). The DNA for the CDR3 is TGTGCCAGCAGCCTCTACAATCAGCCCCAGCATTTT. Translated: CASSLYNQPQHF.

This chain links TRBV6-5 with TRBJ1-1; D may be TRBD1 (6 bases). CDR3 length equals 13 residues. The V gene's germline CDR1 is MNHEY and CDR2 SVGAGI. The V and J ends lost 7 bases and 6 bases respectively, with 15 bases between them. CDR3 sequence: CASTTWGPPEAFF. The CDR3 DNA reads TGTGCCAGCACCACGTGGGGGCCTCCTGAAGCTTTCTTT.

The chain uses TRBV6-6 and TRBJ1-5; tentative D call: TRBD1 (5 bases). V lost 2 bases and J 1 base, leaving 9 bases between the germline ends. This CDR3 contains 15 residues. Germline V lookup: CDR1 MNHNY, CDR2 SVGAGI (reference sequence). CDR3 nucleotide sequence: TGTGCCAGCAGTTACCTGGGGGGAAGCAATCAGCCCCAGCATTTT. Its protein product is CASSYLGGSNQPQHF.